This entry is about one T cell receptor (beta chain). Its antigen is undetermined. A read error may explain this, as a much larger clone is one base away. Arm-PCR of CDR3 regions with iRepertoire HTBI primers generated TCR beta libraries. From the multiplex PCR reads, TCRdb called clonotypes with MiXCR, one entry per CDR3 protein. Of fewer than 600,000 distinct CDR3 sequences in the sample, approximately 22% were seen once. Germline loops: CDR1 DFQATT, CDR2 SNEGSKA (reference sequence). The CDR3 covers 17 residues. This sample's time point: persistent/refractory GD, antithyroid drugs over 5 years with positive TRAb. Researchers made the TCR library from RNA that was extracted from PBMCs. From each patient, 8 to 10 milliliters of peripheral blood was drawn and collected into an EDTA anticoagulant tube. This record comes from a study of regulatory T cells in long-lasting Graves disease. Whole-study results and caveats: Persistent disease preferred TRBV28, TRBJ1-2 and TRBJ2-5. Between persistent patients, roughly 2,600 public clonotypes were shared, exceeding the roughly 920 shared between new patients.

The clonotype originates from a female donor with Graves disease. Source: peripheral blood mononuclear cells (PBMCs), taken when the disease was refractory, from a patient treated with antithyroid drugs. V and J are TRBV20-1 and TRBJ2-5; TRBD1 matches at 7 bases. In DNA, the CDR3 is TGCAGTGTTACGGCGACAGGGCATCGATTCGGCCAAGAGACCCGGTACTTC. Translation: CSVTATGHRFGQETRYF.